These T cell receptor beta chains were read from a single sample in a study of brain T cells in children with intractable seizures. Sequenced by immunoSEQ multiplex PCR; TCRdb stores in-frame clones only, minus some. Among 110,000 or so clones listed, under 95% were seen once. The sample consisted of peripheral blood, taken at surgery. The receptors were gathered from a boy in the first two years of life with hemimegalencephaly and intractable seizures. The CDR3 runs from the conserved cysteine through the conserved F or W. Each record gives: J gene, CDR3 length, clone size, V gene, D gene, CDR3 protein, CDR3 DNA. A D gene is named only where the DNA matches it firmly. Where a row states a size, it is once, few, many or the class of an expanded clone; other rows omit it.

>TRBJ1-4|13|NA|TRBV28|NA
CASSSFGQEKLFF
TGTGCCAGCAGTTCTTTTGGTCAGGAAAAACTGTTTTTT
>TRBJ2-7|16|NA|TRBV7-6|TRBD1
CASSPHQTGTSYEQYF
TGTGCCAGCAGCCCTCACCAGACAGGGACCTCCTACGAGCAGTACTTC
>TRBJ2-1|23|NA|TRBV6-9|TRBD2
CASSFTSGRPRAGAVPQKNEQFF
TGTGCCAGCAGTTTCACCAGCGGGAGACCCCGGGCCGGCGCAGTTCCCCAGAAGAATGAGCAGTTCTTC
>TRBJ2-1|15|NA|TRBV3-1/TRBV3-2|NA
CASSQASRSYNEQFF
TGTGCCAGCAGCCAAGCGTCGCGTAGCTACAATGAGCAGTTCTTC
>TRBJ1-2|13|few|TRBV6-1|TRBD1
CASSDWTGVFYTF
TGTGCCAGCAGTGATTGGACAGGGGTATTCTACACCTTC
>TRBJ2-5|14|NA|TRBV28|NA
CASSGGLGWETQYF
TGTGCCAGCAGTGGGGGTTTGGGGTGGGAGACCCAGTACTTC
>TRBJ2-7|14|NA|TRBV3-1/TRBV3-2|NA
CASSQAGLPYEQYF
TGTGCCAGCAGCCAGGCCGGACTACCTTACGAGCAGTACTTC
>TRBJ2-5|13|NA|TRBV5-1|TRBD1
CASSYRGIETQYF
TGCGCCAGCAGCTACAGGGGAATAGAGACCCAGTACTTC
>TRBJ2-7|14|NA|TRBV28|NA
CATQGTGPSYEQYF
TGTGCCACCCAGGGCACGGGACCCTCCTACGAGCAGTACTTC
>TRBJ2-2|18|NA|TRBV18|TRBD2
CASSPSFPGGSNTGELFF
TGTGCCAGCTCACCTTCTTTCCCGGGAGGGTCGAACACCGGGGAGCTGTTTTTT
>TRBJ2-7|14|NA|TRBV6-6|NA
CASSPSGGSYEQYF
TGTGCCAGCAGTCCCTCAGGCGGATCCTACGAGCAGTACTTC
>TRBJ2-1|16|once|TRBV7-2|TRBD1
CASSLVWTGFYNEQFF
TGTGCCAGCAGCTTAGTGTGGACAGGTTTCTACAATGAGCAGTTCTTC
>TRBJ2-3|15|once|TRBV5-6|NA
CASSLRGVPTDTQYF
TGTGCCAGCAGCTTAAGGGGGGTTCCCACAGATACGCAGTATTTT
>TRBJ1-4|15|NA|TRBV19|TRBD1
CASTPRTGSSEKLFF
TGTGCCAGTACCCCTCGGACAGGGTCAAGTGAAAAACTGTTTTTT
>TRBJ2-6|17|NA|TRBV9|NA
CASSASRTLPGANVLTF
TGTGCCAGCAGCGCCTCGAGGACACTCCCTGGGGCCAACGTCCTGACTTTC
>TRBJ1-2|14|few|TRBV6-5|NA
CASSYSGANYGYTF
TGTGCCAGCAGTTACTCGGGGGCTAACTATGGCTACACCTTC
>TRBJ2-5|11|NA|TRBV12-3/TRBV12-4|NA
CASSSQETQYF
TGTGCCAGCAGCTCCCAAGAGACCCAGTACTTC
>TRBJ2-5|16|NA|TRBV5-1|TRBD2
CASSWRAGGPTETQYF
TGCGCCAGCAGCTGGAGGGCGGGAGGGCCTACGGAGACCCAGTACTTC
>TRBJ2-1|13|NA|TRBV11-3|NA
CASSLPHSNEQFF
TGTGCCAGCAGCTTACCCCACAGTAATGAGCAGTTCTTC
>TRBJ1-1|12|NA|TRBV12-5|NA
CASGLDRGEAFF
TGTGCTAGTGGTTTGGATAGAGGCGAAGCTTTCTTT
>TRBJ2-5|14|NA|TRBV18|NA
CASSPRRLAETQYF
TGTGCCAGCTCACCACGCAGGCTCGCAGAGACCCAGTACTTC
>TRBJ1-2|13|NA|TRBV14|NA
CASSQVGNYGYTF
TGTGCCAGCAGCCAAGTGGGCAACTATGGCTACACCTTC
>TRBJ2-7|12|NA|TRBV28|NA
CASSILMGEQYF
TGTGCCAGCAGTATCCTCATGGGCGAGCAGTACTTC
>TRBJ2-7|14|NA|TRBV5-6|TRBD2
CASSLLAAVYEQYF
TGTGCCAGCAGCTTACTAGCGGCCGTTTACGAGCAGTACTTC
>TRBJ2-5|17|NA|TRBV3-1/TRBV3-2|TRBD2
CASSQGLIAGLQETQYF
TGTGCCAGCAGCCAAGGATTAATAGCGGGACTTCAAGAGACCCAGTACTTC
>TRBJ2-3|14|NA|TRBV28|TRBD2
CASRSGRYTDTQYF
TGTGCCAGCAGGAGCGGGAGGTACACAGATACGCAGTATTTT
>TRBJ2-5|15|NA|TRBV27|NA
CASSFQASYQETQYF
TGTGCCAGCAGTTTCCAAGCGTCGTACCAAGAGACCCAGTACTTC
>TRBJ1-1|15|NA|TRBV7-9|NA
CASSPYAGGNTEAFF
TGTGCCAGCAGCCCTTACGCTGGGGGGAACACTGAAGCTTTCTTT
>TRBJ1-3|13|NA|TRBV18|NA
CASSPASGNTIYF
TGTGCCAGCTCACCCGCCTCTGGAAACACCATATATTTT
>TRBJ2-3|17|NA|TRBV4-1|TRBD1
CASSQTGQGGGTDTQYF
TGCGCCAGCAGCCAAACTGGACAGGGTGGGGGCACAGATACGCAGTATTTT
>TRBJ1-2|15|NA|TRBV3-1/TRBV3-2|TRBD1
CASSQVPGGHYGYTF
TGTGCCAGCAGCCAAGTTCCAGGGGGCCACTATGGCTACACCTTC
>TRBJ2-5|16|NA|TRBV3-1/TRBV3-2|NA
CASSHLGDSYQETQYF
TGTGCCAGCAGCCATCTGGGGGACTCTTACCAAGAGACCCAGTACTTC
>TRBJ2-3|14|NA|TRBV24-1|TRBD1
CATGQGRMTDTQYF
TGTGCCACAGGACAGGGGCGGATGACAGATACGCAGTATTTT
>TRBJ1-5|16|NA|TRBV28|TRBD1
CASSLWTGLGNQPQHF
TGTGCCAGCAGTCTTTGGACAGGCTTGGGCAATCAGCCCCAGCATTTT
>TRBJ2-3|14|NA|TRBV4-2|NA
CASSQVSSTDTQYF
TGTGCCAGCAGCCAAGTATCTAGCACAGATACGCAGTATTTT
>TRBJ2-3|17|NA|TRBV9|TRBD2
CASSPRLAGGPTDTQYF
TGTGCCAGCAGCCCGAGACTAGCGGGAGGACCTACAGATACGCAGTATTTT